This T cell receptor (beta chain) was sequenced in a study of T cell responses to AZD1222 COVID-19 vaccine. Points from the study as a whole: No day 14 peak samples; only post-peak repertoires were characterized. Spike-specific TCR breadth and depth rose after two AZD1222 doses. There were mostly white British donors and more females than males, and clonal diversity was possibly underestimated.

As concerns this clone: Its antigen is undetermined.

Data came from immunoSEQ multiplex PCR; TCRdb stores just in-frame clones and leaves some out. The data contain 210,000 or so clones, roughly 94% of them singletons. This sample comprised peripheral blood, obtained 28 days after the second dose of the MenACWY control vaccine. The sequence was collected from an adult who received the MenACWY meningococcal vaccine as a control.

The CDR3 coding sequence is TGTGCCAGCAGGGGCATAATCGGGACTGAAGCTTTCTTT. Amino acid sequence: CASRGIIGTEAFF. The rearrangement joins TRBV12-3 or TRBV12-4 to TRBJ1-1; unclear D gene. V was shortened by 6 bases and J by 5 bases, with 13 bases between the two germline ends. This CDR3 spans 13 amino acids.